This T cell receptor (beta chain) originates from a study of cytomegalovirus exposure and HLA in healthy donors. Study-wide results and caveats: What TCR beta sequences reportedly achieved was accurate prediction of HLA-A and HLA-B alleles in most subjects. A later analysis showed TCR association rates differing by HLA locus, peaking at DRB1 and lowest at HLA-C. The authors enumerated over 150 TCR beta chains as linked to cytomegalovirus.

PCR primers comprised 60 Vbeta and 13 Jbeta primers. Profiled with immunoSEQ multiplex PCR; TCRdb holds only in-frame clones, not every one. The sample lists 100,000 or so clones, 76% seen once, with over 3.5% in the top ten. This clone was observed a single time. Its target is not known. This CDR3 has 15 amino acids. CDR1 is SGHVS, CDR2 FNYEAQ, per germline. J was trimmed by 7 bases and V by 5 bases; bases with no gene match: 8. The TCR was taken from a woman between 50 and 59 years old in good health and CMV-seropositive. V is TRBV7-6 and J is TRBJ1-6; 7 bases fit TRBD1. The material sequenced was PBMCs. The CDR3 loop is CASSNDRDGNSPLHF. Written as DNA, the CDR3 is TGTGCCAGCAGCAATGACAGGGACGGGAATTCACCCCTCCACTTT.